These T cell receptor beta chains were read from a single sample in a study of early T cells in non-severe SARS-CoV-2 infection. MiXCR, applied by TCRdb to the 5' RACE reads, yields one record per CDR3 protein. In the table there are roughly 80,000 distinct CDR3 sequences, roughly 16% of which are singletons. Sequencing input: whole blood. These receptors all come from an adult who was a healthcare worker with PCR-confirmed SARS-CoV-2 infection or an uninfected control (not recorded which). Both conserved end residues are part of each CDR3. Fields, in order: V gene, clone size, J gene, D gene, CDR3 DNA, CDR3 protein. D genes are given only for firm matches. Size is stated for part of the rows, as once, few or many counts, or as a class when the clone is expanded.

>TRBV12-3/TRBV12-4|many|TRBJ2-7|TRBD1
TGTGCCAGCAGTCCGGGACAGGGGGCCGACGAGCAGTACTTC
CASSPGQGADEQYF
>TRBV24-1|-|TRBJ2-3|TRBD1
TGTGCCACCAGTGATTTGACCGGACAGGAGCCACCGGATACGCAGTATTTT
CATSDLTGQEPPDTQYF
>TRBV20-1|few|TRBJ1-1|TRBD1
TGCAGTGCTAGAGGGCCAGGGGGCACTGAAGCTTTCTTT
CSARGPGGTEAFF
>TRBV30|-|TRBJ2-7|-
TGTGCCTGGAGTGTAGTAGGTTACGAGCAGTACTTC
CAWSVVGYEQYF
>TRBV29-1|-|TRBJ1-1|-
TGCAGCGGGAAGACCGGGACAAACCTAAACACTGAAGCTTTCTTT
CSGKTGTNLNTEAFF
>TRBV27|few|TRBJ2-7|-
TGTGCCACCACACCCGGAGGAGCCTCCTACGAGCAGTACTTC
CATTPGGASYEQYF
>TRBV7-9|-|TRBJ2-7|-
TGTGCCAGCAGCACAGGGGCGGGATTCGACGAGCAGTACTTC
CASSTGAGFDEQYF
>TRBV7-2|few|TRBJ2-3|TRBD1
TGTGCCAGCAGCAGCCGGGACAGGGGTATGGATACGCAGTATTTT
CASSSRDRGMDTQYF
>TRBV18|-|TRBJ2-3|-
TGTGCCAGCTCACCAATGTTAGCAGATACGCAGTATTTT
CASSPMLADTQYF
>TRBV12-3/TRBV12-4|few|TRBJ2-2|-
TGTGCCAGCAGTTTAGGAATGTTCGGGGAGCTGTTTTTT
CASSLGMFGELFF
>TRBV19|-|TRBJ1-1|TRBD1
TGTGCCAGTAGTATATCTACAGGGGTGAACACTGAAGCTTTCTTT
CASSISTGVNTEAFF
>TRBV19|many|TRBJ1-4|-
TGTGCCGCCTCCCCAGGGGTTTTCGAAAAACTGTTTTTT
CAASPGVFEKLFF
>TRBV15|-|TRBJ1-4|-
TGTGCCACCAGCAGAGAAGGAGGAAGTAGTGAAAAACTGTTTTTT
CATSREGGSSEKLFF
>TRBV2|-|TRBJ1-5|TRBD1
TGTGCCAGCAGTGACTTGACAGGGGTTCAGCCCCAGCATTTT
CASSDLTGVQPQHF
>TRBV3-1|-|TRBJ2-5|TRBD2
TGTGCCAGTAGCGGGAGTCGGCAAGAGACCCAGTACTTC
CASSGSRQETQYF
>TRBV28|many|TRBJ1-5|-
TGTGCCAGCAGTTCAACAGGGAATAGGGGCAATCAGCCCCAGCATTTT
CASSSTGNRGNQPQHF
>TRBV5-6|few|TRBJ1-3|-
TGTGCCAGCAGCTGGGGGCAGGGATCGGTTAACACCATATATTTT
CASSWGQGSVNTIYF
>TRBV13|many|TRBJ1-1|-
TGTGCCAGCAGCTTAAAAGGGGTCCAGGCGATGAACACTGAAGCTTTCTTT
CASSLKGVQAMNTEAFF
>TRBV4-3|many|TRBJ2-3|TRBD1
TGCGCCAGCAGCCAAGCGGGGACAGGGGGCCCGGCACCCACAGATACGCAGTATTTT
CASSQAGTGGPAPTDTQYF
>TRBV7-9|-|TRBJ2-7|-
TGTGCCAGCAGCTTAGGTGTAGCCCCTGGAGAGGAGCAGTACTTC
CASSLGVAPGEEQYF
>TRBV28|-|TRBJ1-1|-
TGTGCCAGCAGTTTTGGGGGCCCCCGCCATGGGAACACTGAAGCTTTCTTT
CASSFGGPRHGNTEAFF
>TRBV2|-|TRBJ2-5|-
TGTGCCAGCAAGCCAGGGGAAGAGACCCAGTACTTC
CASKPGEETQYF